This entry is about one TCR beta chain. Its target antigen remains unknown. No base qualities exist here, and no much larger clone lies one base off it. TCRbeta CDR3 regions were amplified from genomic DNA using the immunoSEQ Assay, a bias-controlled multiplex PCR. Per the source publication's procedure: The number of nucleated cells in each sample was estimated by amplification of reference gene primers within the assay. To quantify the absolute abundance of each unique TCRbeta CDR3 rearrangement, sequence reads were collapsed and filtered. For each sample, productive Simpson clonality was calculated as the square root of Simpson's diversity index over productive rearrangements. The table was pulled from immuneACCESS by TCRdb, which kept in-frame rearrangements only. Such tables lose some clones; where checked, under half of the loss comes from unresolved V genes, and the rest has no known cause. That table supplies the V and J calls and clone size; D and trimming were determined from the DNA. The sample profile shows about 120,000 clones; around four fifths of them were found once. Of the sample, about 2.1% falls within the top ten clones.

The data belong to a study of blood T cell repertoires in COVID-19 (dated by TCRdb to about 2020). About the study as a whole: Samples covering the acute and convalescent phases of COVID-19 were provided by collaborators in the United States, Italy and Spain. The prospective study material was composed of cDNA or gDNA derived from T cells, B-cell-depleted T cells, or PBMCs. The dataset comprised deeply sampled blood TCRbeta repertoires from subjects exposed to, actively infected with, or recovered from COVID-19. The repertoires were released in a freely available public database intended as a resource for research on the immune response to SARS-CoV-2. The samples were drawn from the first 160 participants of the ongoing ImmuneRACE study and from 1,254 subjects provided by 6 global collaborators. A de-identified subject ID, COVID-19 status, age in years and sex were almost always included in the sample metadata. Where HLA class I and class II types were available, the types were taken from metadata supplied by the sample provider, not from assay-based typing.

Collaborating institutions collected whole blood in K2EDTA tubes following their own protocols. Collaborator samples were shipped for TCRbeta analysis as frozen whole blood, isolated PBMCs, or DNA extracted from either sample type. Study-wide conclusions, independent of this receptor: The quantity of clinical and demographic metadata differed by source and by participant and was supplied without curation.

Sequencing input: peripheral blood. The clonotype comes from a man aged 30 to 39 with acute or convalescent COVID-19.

At the DNA level, the sequence is TGCGCCAGCAGCCAAGCGGCCAACAGGGAAAGAAACACCATATATTTT. Translated, it gives CASSQAANRERNTIYF. The rearrangement combines TRBV4-3 with TRBJ1-3; TRBD1 could be the D gene, as 6 bases match. The germline V gene specifies LGHNA as CDR1 and YSLEER as CDR2. Trimming at the junction amounts to 1 base on V and 5 bases on J, and the germline ends lie 15 bases apart. The CDR3 goes from the cysteine to the phenylalanine over 16 residues. The CDR3 DNA has 48 bases and is translated from base 1.